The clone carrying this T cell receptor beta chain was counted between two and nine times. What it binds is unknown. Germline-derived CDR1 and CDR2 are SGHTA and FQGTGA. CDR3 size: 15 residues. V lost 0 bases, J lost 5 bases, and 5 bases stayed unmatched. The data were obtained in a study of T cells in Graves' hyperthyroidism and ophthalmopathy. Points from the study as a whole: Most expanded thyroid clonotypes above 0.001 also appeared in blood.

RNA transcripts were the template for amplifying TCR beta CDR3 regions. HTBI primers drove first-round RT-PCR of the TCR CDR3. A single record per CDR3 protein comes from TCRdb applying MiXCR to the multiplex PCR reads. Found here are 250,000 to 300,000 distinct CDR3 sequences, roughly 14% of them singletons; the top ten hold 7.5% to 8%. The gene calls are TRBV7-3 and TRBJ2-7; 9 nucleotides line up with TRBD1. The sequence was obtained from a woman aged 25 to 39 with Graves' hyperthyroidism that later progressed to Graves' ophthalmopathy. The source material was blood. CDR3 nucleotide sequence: TGTGCCAGCAGCTTAACGGGTACAGGGGGCGACGAGCAGTACTTC. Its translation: CASSLTGTGGDEQYF.